This is a list of T cell receptor beta chains from one sample in a study of beta chain features in type 1 diabetes. Sequencing used immunoSEQ multiplex PCR; TCRdb keeps in-frame clones, though not all of them. The table includes some 700,000 clones, over 10% detected once. Specimen: naive CD4+ T cells from blood. These receptors were obtained from a man aged 18 to 29 with type 1 diabetes. CDR3s include the opening cysteine and the closing phenylalanine or tryptophan. Each record gives: clone size, J gene, D gene, V gene, CDR3 DNA, CDR3 protein. D genes are given only for firm matches. Only some rows state a clone size, as once, few, many or a class for expanded clones.

few TRBJ2-3 TRBD2 TRBV11-2 TGTGCCAGCAGCTCTGGGACTAGTACGGCAGATACGCAGTATTTT CASSSGTSTADTQYF
few TRBJ1-5 - TRBV27 TGTGCCAGCAGTCCCTTTAAGGCTGGGGTGAGCAATCAGCCCCAGCATTTT CASSPFKAGVSNQPQHF
few TRBJ2-2 - TRBV5-1 TGCGCCAGCAGCTTGCAACAGAACACCGGGGAGCTGTTTTTT CASSLQQNTGELFF
- TRBJ1-2 - TRBV11-2 TGTGCCAGCAGCCCCGGGGTCCTACAGGGAGGGGATGGCTACACCTTC CASSPGVLQGGDGYTF
few TRBJ2-7 - TRBV6-1 TGTGCCAGCAGTGAAGATTCGGGACCCGAGCAGTACTTC CASSEDSGPEQYF
- TRBJ1-1 - TRBV5-1 TGCGCCAGCAGCACGGACGGTATGAACACTGAAGCTTTCTTT CASSTDGMNTEAFF
- TRBJ2-2 - TRBV29-1 TGCAGCGGATTCGCCAGGCAGGGGGAGCTGTTTTTT CSGFARQGELFF
few TRBJ1-4 - TRBV30 TGTGCCTGGAGTCTACAGGGAGGCGAAAAACTGTTTTTT CAWSLQGGEKLFF
- TRBJ1-6 - TRBV6-1 TGTGCCAGCAGTGAAATGCCGGCAGGGCTCTATAATTCACCCCTCCACTTT CASSEMPAGLYNSPLHF
few TRBJ1-2 - TRBV28 TGTGCCATCGCGGGACTCTATGGCTACACCTTC CAIAGLYGYTF
few TRBJ1-1 - TRBV18 TGTGCCAGCTCACGTCAGTCTGAAGCTTTCTTT CASSRQSEAFF
- TRBJ2-2 TRBD2 TRBV15 TGTGCCACCAGCGGGGGGTGGCTAGCGGGTTCGAACACCGGGGAGCTGTTTTTT CATSGGWLAGSNTGELFF
few TRBJ1-2 TRBD1 TRBV18 TGTGCCAGCTCACCGCGGACAGGGGAAGGCTACACCTTC CASSPRTGEGYTF
few TRBJ2-5 TRBD2 TRBV19 TGTGCCAGTAGTATCCTAGCGGGGCTCCAAGAGACCCAGTACTTC CASSILAGLQETQYF
- TRBJ1-2 - TRBV11-2 TGTGCCAGCAGCCCGTACAGTGGATATGGCTACACCTTC CASSPYSGYGYTF
- TRBJ1-4 - TRBV28 TGTGCCATCTCAGGTTCGGGGGAAAAACTGTTTTTT CAISGSGEKLFF
few TRBJ2-1 - TRBV28 TGTGCCAGCAGTTTATCCGGGGGAATCGACGATGAGCAGTTCTTC CASSLSGGIDDEQFF
- TRBJ2-7 TRBD2 TRBV4-2 TGTGCCAGCAGCCCGGGACTAGCTACCCCCCCGCTCGAGCAGTACTTC CASSPGLATPPLEQYF
few TRBJ2-7 TRBD1 TRBV18 TGTGCCAGCTCCCCAGGGACAGACCAGGAGCAGTACTTC CASSPGTDQEQYF
few TRBJ1-4 TRBD1 TRBV29-1 TGCAGCGCCCCGGACGAGACAGGGGGCGAAAAACTGTTTTTT CSAPDETGGEKLFF
- TRBJ2-5 TRBD2 TRBV5-1 TGCGCCAGCAGCGGCGGGGGGTCACAAGAGACCCAGTACTTC CASSGGGSQETQYF
few TRBJ1-6 - TRBV11-2 TGTGCCAGCAGCTTAGCCGGGACCGTAAATTCACCCCTCCACTTT CASSLAGTVNSPLHF
- TRBJ2-5 - TRBV19 TGTGCCAGTAAGCCCAACGGGGGAAGGGAGACCCAGTACTTC CASKPNGGRETQYF
once TRBJ1-6 - TRBV6-5 TGTGCCAGCAGTCCCACAAATTCACCCCTCCACTTT CASSPTNSPLHF
- TRBJ2-2 - TRBV9 TGTGCCAGCAGCGTAGGGCAGTCCGCGAACACCGGGGAGCTGTTTTTT CASSVGQSANTGELFF
few TRBJ1-1 - TRBV6-1 TGTGCCAGCAATGAGGGTTTGAACACTGAAGCTTTCTTT CASNEGLNTEAFF
- TRBJ2-1 - TRBV29-1 TGCAGCGTTGAAGGTACTATCAATGAGCAGTTCTTC CSVEGTINEQFF